This T cell receptor beta chain was identified during a study of ipilimumab plus nivolumab after autologous stem cell transplantation (dated by TCRdb to 2020 to 2022). Regarding the research as a whole: The median number of doses received by trial patients was 5 for ipilimumab and fewer than 10 for nivolumab. The intent-to-treat population of the trial consisted of under 45 patients. Both primary refractory and relapsed disease were represented in the DLBCL cohort, where 18-month progression-free survival was approximately 87% and 28%, respectively. Patients in the trial were undergoing autologous transplant and had high-risk diffuse large B cell lymphoma, mature T cell lymphoma, or multiple myeloma. Overall study outcomes, separate from this receptor: Combined checkpoint inhibition appeared tolerable as post-transplant consolidation, according to the authors' conclusion. Per the authors, a biologic rationale for further study of the post-transplant checkpoint inhibition approach was offered by T cell receptor repertoire, regulatory T cell phenotype and gut microbiota profiles.

Libraries were made using the immunoSEQ multiplex PCR assay. The immuneACCESS repertoire file appears here via TCRdb, limited to in-frame rearrangements. These files lack a portion of the clones; in checked studies, under half of the deficit traces to unresolved V genes, and the cause of the others is not known. Here the sample has approximately 80,000 clones; over 80% occur a single time. 2.2% of the sample is held by the ten biggest clonotypes. Only a few counts were recorded for this clone. No antigen is known for it. No much larger clone exists at a distance of one base, and base qualities are not known. Ipilimumab was given at 1 mg/kg intravenously on day 1 of selected weeks, and checkpoint therapy started 14 to 28 days after autologous transplant. The nivolumab dose was 3 mg/kg intravenously, delivered on day 1 of weeks 1, 4, 7, 10, and every two weeks through week 26. Combined checkpoint inhibition with ipilimumab and nivolumab as consolidation after autologous stem cell transplantation was tested in a Phase Ib clinical trial.

Relative to germline, V is 0 bases shorter and J is 3 bases shorter, with 14 bases between their ends. CDR1 is given as MGHRA and CDR2 as YSYEKL, both from the germline V gene. The CDR3, from cysteine to phenylalanine, totals 16 residues. Only the CDR3 DNA is retained, 48 bases long and in frame from the first base. In this chain, TRBV4-1 is recombined with TRBJ1-1; the D gene identity is not certain. The input for sequencing was PBMCs, taken in a trial of ipilimumab plus nivolumab as post-transplant consolidation. The source of this sequence is a male donor with diffuse large B-cell lymphoma. The DNA sequence follows: TGCGCCAGCAGCCAAGATCGGCACCTAGGAGACACTGAAGCTTTCTTT. It is translated as CASSQDRHLGDTEAFF.